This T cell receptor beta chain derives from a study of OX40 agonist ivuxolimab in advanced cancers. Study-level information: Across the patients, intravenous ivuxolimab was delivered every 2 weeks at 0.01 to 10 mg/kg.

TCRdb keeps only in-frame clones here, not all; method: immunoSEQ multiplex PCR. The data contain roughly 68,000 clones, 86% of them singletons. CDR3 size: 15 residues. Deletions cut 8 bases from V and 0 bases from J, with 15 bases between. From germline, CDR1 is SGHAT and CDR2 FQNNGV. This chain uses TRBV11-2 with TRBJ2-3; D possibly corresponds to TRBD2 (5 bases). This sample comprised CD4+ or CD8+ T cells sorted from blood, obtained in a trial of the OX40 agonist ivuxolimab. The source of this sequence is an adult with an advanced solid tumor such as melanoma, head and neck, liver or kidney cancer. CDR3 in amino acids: CASQSGVASTDTQYF. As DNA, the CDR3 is TGTGCCAGCCAATCCGGAGTAGCGAGCACAGATACGCAGTATTTT.